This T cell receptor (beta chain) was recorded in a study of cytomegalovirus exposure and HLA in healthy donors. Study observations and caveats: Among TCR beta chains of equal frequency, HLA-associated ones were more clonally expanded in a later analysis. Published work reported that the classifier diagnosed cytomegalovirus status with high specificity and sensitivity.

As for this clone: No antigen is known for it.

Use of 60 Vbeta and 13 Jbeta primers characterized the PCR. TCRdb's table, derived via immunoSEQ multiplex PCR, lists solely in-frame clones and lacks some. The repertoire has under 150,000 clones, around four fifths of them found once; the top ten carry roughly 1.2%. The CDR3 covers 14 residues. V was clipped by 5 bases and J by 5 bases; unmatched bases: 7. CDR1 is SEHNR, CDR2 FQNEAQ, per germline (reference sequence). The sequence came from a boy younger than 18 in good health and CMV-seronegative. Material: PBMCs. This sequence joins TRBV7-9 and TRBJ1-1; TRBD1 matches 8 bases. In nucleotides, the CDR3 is TGTGCCAGCAGCCCCCCGGACAGGGAAACTGAAGCTTTCTTT. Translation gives CASSPPDRETEAFF.